A single sample gave rise to the 21 T cell receptor beta chains below, sequenced in a study of vaccination and CD4 T cells after COVID-19. Treatment of the sample: 10-day PBMC culture with coronavirus spike peptide pools or control peptides (ViraFEST assay). With the Oncomine TCR Beta short-read assay, DNA from cultured CD4+ T cells was sequenced. MiXCR was run by TCRdb on the PCR reads, yielding one entry per CDR3 protein. This table has fewer than 20,000 distinct CDR3 sequences, 54% appearing once. Their specific antigens are unknown. Source material: CD4+ T cells from blood, cultured in vitro. The receptors derive from a human donor who had recovered from COVID-19.

The chain links TRBV20-1 to TRBJ2-7, with 7 positions matching TRBD2. Germline V gene data show CDR1 as DFQATT and CDR2 as SNEGSKA (reference sequence). This CDR3 comprises 15 residues. The ends lost 6 bases at V and 1 base at J; junction bases unmatched: 12. The CDR3, as DNA: TGCAGTGCCCCGGCCTTCGGGGAGGGGTCCTACGAGCAGTACTTC. This gives the protein CSAPAFGEGSYEQYF.

The gene calls are TRBV6-5 and TRBJ2-2, with TRBD2 identical over 13 bases. CDR1 is MNHEY, CDR2 SVGAGI, per germline. CDR3 length: 18 residues. V lost 4 bases, J lost 4 bases, and 9 bases stayed unmatched. CDR3 DNA: TGTGCCAGCAGTTTTTCCGGGACTAGCGGGGCTGGCACCGGGGAGCTGTTTTTT. Encoded protein: CASSFSGTSGAGTGELFF.

In this sample, this clonotype is hyperexpanded (1% or more). This sequence joins TRBV19 and TRBJ1-6, with D perhaps matching TRBD1 (5 bases). The V end was cut by 5 bases, the J end by 9 bases, with 20 bases between. In germline, CDR1 is LNHDA, CDR2 SQIVND (reference sequence). This CDR3 region has 16 residues. CDR3 in amino acids: CASSDETGTWSSPLHF. CDR3 bases: TGTGCCAGTAGTGATGAGACCGGGACGTGGAGTTCACCCCTCCACTTT.

The chain is built from TRBV6-5 and TRBJ2-3; D might be TRBD2 (7 bases). In germline, CDR1 is MNHEY, CDR2 SVGAGI. The CDR3 runs to 16 residues. The germline V and J ends were trimmed by 0 bases and 2 bases, with 12 bases remaining between them. CDR3 nucleotides: TGTGCCAGCAGTTACTCAGGGGGGGGGACCACAGATACGCAGTATTTT. Protein sequence: CASSYSGGGTTDTQYF.

A few counts support this clonotype. The chain combines TRBV5-1 with TRBJ1-1; 10 nucleotides agree with TRBD1. Germline V CDR1 and CDR2: SGHRS, YFSETQ. The CDR3 is 14 amino acids. The V gene end was trimmed by 3 bases and the J gene end by 7 bases; junction bases not matched to a gene: 6. CDR3 residues: CASSSSRDRGEAFF. CDR3 DNA: TGCGCCAGCAGCTCGTCCCGGGACAGGGGTGAAGCTTTCTTT.

The gene calls are TRBV5-4 and TRBJ2-7; TRBD1 aligns across 7 bases. There are 16 residues in the CDR3. V lost 0 bases, J lost 0 bases, and 6 bases stayed unmatched. Germline-derived CDR1 and CDR2 are SGHNT and YYREEE (reference sequence). CDR3 nucleotides: TGTGCCAGCAGCTTGGAAGTCAGGGGGAGCTCCTACGAGCAGTACTTC. This gives the protein CASSLEVRGSSYEQYF.

The chain links TRBV2 to TRBJ1-5; D perhaps matches TRBD1 (5 bases). V lost 2 bases to trimming and J lost 4 bases, with 9 bases between them. Germline values: CDR1 SNHLY, CDR2 FYNNEI. The CDR3 has 14 residues. The chain's CDR3 is CASSEQGVNQPQHF. The DNA of the CDR3 is TGTGCCAGCAGTGAACAGGGAGTTAATCAGCCCCAGCATTTT. Based on the CDR3 plus reference TRBV2 and TRBJ1-5, the full variable domain is EPEVTQTPSHQVTQMGQEVILRCVPISNHLYFYWYRQILGQKVEFLVSFYNNEISEKSEIFDDQFSVERPDGSNFTLKIRSTKLEDSAMYFCASSEQGVNQPQHFGDGTRLSIL.

There are a few counts of this clonotype. The chain has TRBV27 and TRBJ1-1; no clear D gene. Germline CDR1 is MNHEY and CDR2 is SMNVEV (reference sequence). The CDR3 length is 13 residues. The V gene lost 4 bases and the J gene lost 0 bases, with 6 bases spanning the gap. CDR3 region: CASSYRMNTEAFF. Written as DNA, the CDR3 is TGTGCCAGCAGTTATCGGATGAACACTGAAGCTTTCTTT.

This clonotype was recorded only once. This sequence joins TRBV28 and TRBJ1-4; D gene unclear. The CDR3 contains 15 residues. Trimming left V 1 base short and J 12 bases short, with 18 bases between. In germline, CDR1 is MDHEN, CDR2 SYDVKM. The CDR3 DNA is TGTGCCAGCAGTTTATCAGTACCCACTGGGTATGAACTGTTTTTT. It codes for CASSLSVPTGYELFF.

V is TRBV29-1 and J is TRBJ1-2, with D perhaps TRBD1 (6 bases). Germline CDR1 is SQVTM and CDR2 is ANQGSEA. CDR3 length: 15 amino acids. V lost 0 bases to trimming and J lost 8 bases, with 19 bases between them. CDR3 residues: CSVEEERGGLIGYTF. The CDR3 coding sequence is TGCAGCGTTGAAGAAGAGAGGGGGGGACTGATAGGCTACACCTTC.

A few counts support this clonotype. The rearrangement joins TRBV6-1 to TRBJ1-1, with 7 bases fitting TRBD1. This CDR3 is 15 amino acids long. The V gene's germline CDR1 is MNHNS and CDR2 SASEGT. Germline trimming cut 6 bases from V and 0 bases from J; bases unmatched to any gene: 7. The CDR3 DNA is TGTGCCAGCAGCGATAGGGGGCCCCTGAACACTGAAGCTTTCTTT. Protein sequence: CASSDRGPLNTEAFF.

The chain employs TRBV6-5 and TRBJ1-6; D gene ambiguous. This CDR3 contains 16 residues. Germline V gives CDR1 MNHEY, CDR2 SVGAGI. Between the trimmed V and J ends, which lost 4 bases and 0 bases, there was a span of 10 bases. The CDR3 nucleotides are TGTGCCAGCAGTTTCCCGGAGACCTCCTATAATTCACCCCTCCACTTT. Amino acid sequence: CASSFPETSYNSPLHF.

There are a few counts of this clonotype. The chain couples TRBV28 to TRBJ2-2, with no clear D. CDR3 length: 15 amino acids. V lost 5 bases, J lost 5 bases, and 15 bases lay in between. CDR1 and CDR2 (germline): MDHEN, SYDVKM. The CDR3 sequence: CASSPRVGRTGELFF. The DNA for the CDR3 is TGTGCCAGCAGTCCACGGGTGGGAAGGACCGGGGAGCTGTTTTTT.

This chain links TRBV2 with TRBJ2-7; TRBD2 is a possible D gene (5 bases). CDR1 SNHLY and CDR2 FYNNEI come from the germline V gene. Trimming took off 8 bases at V and 0 bases at J, with 14 bases between the two ends. CDR3 length: 14 amino acids. The CDR3, as DNA: TGTGCCAGCGAACGGAGCGGAAACTCCTACGAGCAGTACTTC. Encoded protein: CASERSGNSYEQYF.

The chain joins TRBV6-1 to TRBJ2-7, with D unclear. The CDR3 runs 18 residues. With 4 bases removed from V and 3 bases from J, the gap between germline ends came to 25 bases. CDR1 and CDR2 from the germline V gene are MNHNS and SASEGT. DNA of the CDR3: TGTGCCAGCAGTGGCCCTCTACGGAAGGTGTCGGCCTTCTACGAGCAGTACTTC. Protein sequence: CASSGPLRKVSAFYEQYF.

V and J are TRBV19 and TRBJ1-2, with unresolved D. V dropped 8 bases and J dropped 4 bases, with 14 bases sitting between them. This CDR3 contains 13 residues. The germline V gene encodes CDR1 LNHDA and CDR2 SQIVND (reference sequence). In DNA form, the CDR3 reads TGTGCCAGTGGTGGACTAGGATCCTATGGCTACACCTTC. Translated, it gives CASGGLGSYGYTF.

The chain couples TRBV6-5 to TRBJ1-6; unclear D gene. The V gene lost 4 bases and the J gene lost 14 bases, with 12 bases spanning the gap. The length of the CDR3 is 12 residues. Germline CDR1 and CDR2: MNHEY and SVGAGI. The CDR3, as DNA: TGTGCCAGCAGTTTCCCCCGGGGTACCCTCCACTTT. It yields the protein CASSFPRGTLHF.

This chain joins TRBV27 and TRBJ2-1; D possibly corresponds to TRBD2 (5 bases). There are 12 residues in the CDR3. The V end was cut by 3 bases, the J end by 5 bases, with 5 bases between. The germline V gene encodes CDR1 MNHEY and CDR2 SMNVEV (reference sequence). DNA for the CDR3: TGTGCCAGCAGTTTGAGGGACAATGAGCAGTTCTTC. It translates to CASSLRDNEQFF.

The chain couples TRBV5-6 to TRBJ1-1; 9 nucleotides align to TRBD1. Germline V gene sequence: CDR1 SGHDT, CDR2 YYEEEE. V lost 4 bases, J lost 0 bases, and 7 bases stayed unmatched. The CDR3 covers 16 residues. The CDR3 region is CASSQRDRAMNTEAFF. The DNA for the CDR3 is TGTGCCAGCAGCCAAAGGGACAGGGCCATGAACACTGAAGCTTTCTTT.

This clonotype was picked up a small number of times. The chain recombines TRBV6-1 with TRBJ1-2; 7 positions agree with TRBD1. The CDR3 is 12 residues long. V trimming: 7 bases; J trimming: 5 bases; junction bases outside the gene matches: 4. The germline V gene encodes CDR1 MNHNS and CDR2 SASEGT. The CDR3 region has the DNA TGTGCCAGCACCCCAGGGGGTTATGGCTACACCTTC. Its protein product is CASTPGGYGYTF.

This clonotype appeared a few times. V gene TRBV28 combines with J gene TRBJ2-2; 7 bases agree with TRBD1. The CDR3 has 15 residues. Germline V CDR1 and CDR2: MDHEN, SYDVKM. J was trimmed by 1 base and V by 3 bases; bases with no gene match: 2. As DNA, the CDR3 is TGTGCCAGCAGTTTTGGGACAGTGAACACCGGGGAGCTGTTTTTT. This encodes CASSFGTVNTGELFF.